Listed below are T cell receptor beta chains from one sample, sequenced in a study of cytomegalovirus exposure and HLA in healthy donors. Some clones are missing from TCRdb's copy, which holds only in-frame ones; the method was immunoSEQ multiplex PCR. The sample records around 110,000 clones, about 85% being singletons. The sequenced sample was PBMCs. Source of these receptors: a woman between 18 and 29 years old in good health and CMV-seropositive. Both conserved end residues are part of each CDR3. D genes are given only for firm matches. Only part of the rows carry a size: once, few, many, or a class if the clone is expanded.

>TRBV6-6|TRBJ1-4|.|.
TGTGCCAGCAGTTACAAGGGGGGGGTAACTAATGAAAAACTGTTTTTT
CASSYKGGVTNEKLFF
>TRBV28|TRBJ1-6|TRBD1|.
TGTGCCAGCAGTTTATCTTCCGGGACAGGCAGTTCCATCACTTATAATTCACCCCTCCACTTT
CASSLSSGTGSSITYNSPLHF
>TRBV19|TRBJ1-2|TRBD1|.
TGTGCCAGTAGTATAAAACCGGGACAGGGGTATGGCTACACCTTC
CASSIKPGQGYGYTF
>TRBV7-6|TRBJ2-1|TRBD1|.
TGTGCCAGCAGCCTTAGCAGGGGGCCCTCCTACAATGAGCAGTTCTTC
CASSLSRGPSYNEQFF
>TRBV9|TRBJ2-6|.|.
TGTGCCAGCAGCCCCCATGCCGGGGTCACTGGGGCCAACGTCCTGACTTTC
CASSPHAGVTGANVLTF
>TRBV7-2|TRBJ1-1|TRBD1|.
TGTGCCAGCAGCTTGGGACAGGGAAGAACTGAAGCTTTCTTT
CASSLGQGRTEAFF
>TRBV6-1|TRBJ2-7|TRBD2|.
TGTGCCAGCAGTGGTGGGACTAGCGGGGGGCCAAGGGCCTACGAGCAGTACTTC
CASSGGTSGGPRAYEQYF
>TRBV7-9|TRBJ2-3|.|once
TGTGCCAGCAGCTCCCGGGGGACCACAGATACGCAGTATTTT
CASSSRGTTDTQYF
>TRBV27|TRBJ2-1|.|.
TGTGCCAGCAGTTCCGGGCCCCGGGGGCAGTTCTTC
CASSSGPRGQFF
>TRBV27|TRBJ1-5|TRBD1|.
TGTGCCAGCCGAACAGGGGGCGGTCAGCCCCAGCATTTT
CASRTGGGQPQHF
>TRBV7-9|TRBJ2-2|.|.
TGTGCCAGCAGCTTAGTTGGTCTTCAGGCCGGGGAGCTGTTTTTT
CASSLVGLQAGELFF
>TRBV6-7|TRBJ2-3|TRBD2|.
TGTGCCAGCAGCCTAATTACTAGCGGGGGGGCCGGGGACACAGATACGCAGTATTTT
CASSLITSGGAGDTDTQYF
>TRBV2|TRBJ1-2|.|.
TGTGCCAGCAAGTTGTCGGAACTAGCTAACTATGGCTACACCTTC
CASKLSELANYGYTF
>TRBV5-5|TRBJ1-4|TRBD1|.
TGTGCCAGCAGCTCCCGGGACAGGGCTCCAAAACTGTTTTTT
CASSSRDRAPKLFF
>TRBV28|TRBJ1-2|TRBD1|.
TGTGCCATGGGGACAGGGGGCCCCTATGGCTACACCTTC
CAMGTGGPYGYTF
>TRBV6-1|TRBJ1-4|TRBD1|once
TGTGCCAGCAGGGACAGGGGTCTAGCTAATGAAAAACTGTTTTTT
CASRDRGLANEKLFF